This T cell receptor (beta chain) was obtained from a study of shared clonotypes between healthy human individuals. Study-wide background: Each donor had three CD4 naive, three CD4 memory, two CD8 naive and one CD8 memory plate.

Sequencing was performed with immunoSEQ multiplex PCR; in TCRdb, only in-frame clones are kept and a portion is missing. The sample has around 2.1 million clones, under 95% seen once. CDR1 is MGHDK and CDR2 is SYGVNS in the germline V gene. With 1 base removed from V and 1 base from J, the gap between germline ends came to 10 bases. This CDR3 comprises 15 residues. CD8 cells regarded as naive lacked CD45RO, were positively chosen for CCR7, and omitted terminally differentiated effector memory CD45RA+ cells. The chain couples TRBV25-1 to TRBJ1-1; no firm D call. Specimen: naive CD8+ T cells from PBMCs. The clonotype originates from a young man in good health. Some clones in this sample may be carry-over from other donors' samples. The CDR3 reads CASSELEQANTEAFF. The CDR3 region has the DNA TGTGCCAGCAGTGAATTAGAACAAGCGAACACTGAAGCTTTCTTT.